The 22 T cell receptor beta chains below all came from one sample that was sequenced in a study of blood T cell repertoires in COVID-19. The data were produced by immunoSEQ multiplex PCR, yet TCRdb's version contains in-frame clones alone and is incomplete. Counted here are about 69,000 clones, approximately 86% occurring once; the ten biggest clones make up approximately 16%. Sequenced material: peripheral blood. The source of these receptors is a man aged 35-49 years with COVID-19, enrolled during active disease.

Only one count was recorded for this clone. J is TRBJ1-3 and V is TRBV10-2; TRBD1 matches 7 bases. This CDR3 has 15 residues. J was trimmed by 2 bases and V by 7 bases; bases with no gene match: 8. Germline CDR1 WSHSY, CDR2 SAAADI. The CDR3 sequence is CASTPLTGAGNTIYF. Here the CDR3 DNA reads TGCGCCAGCACCCCCTTAACAGGGGCTGGAAACACCATATATTTT.

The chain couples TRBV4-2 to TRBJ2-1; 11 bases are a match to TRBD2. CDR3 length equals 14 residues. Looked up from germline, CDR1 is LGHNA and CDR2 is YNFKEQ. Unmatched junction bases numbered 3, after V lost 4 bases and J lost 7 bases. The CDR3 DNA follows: TGTGCCAGCAGCCTCGGACTAGCGGGTAATGAGCAGTTCTTC. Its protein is CASSLGLAGNEQFF.

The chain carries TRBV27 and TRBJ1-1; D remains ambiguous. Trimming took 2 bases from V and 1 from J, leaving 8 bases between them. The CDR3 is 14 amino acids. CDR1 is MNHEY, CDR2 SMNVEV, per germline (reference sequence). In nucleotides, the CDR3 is TGTGCCAGCAGTTTACAGAGGCAGAACACTGAAGCTTTCTTT. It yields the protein CASSLQRQNTEAFF.

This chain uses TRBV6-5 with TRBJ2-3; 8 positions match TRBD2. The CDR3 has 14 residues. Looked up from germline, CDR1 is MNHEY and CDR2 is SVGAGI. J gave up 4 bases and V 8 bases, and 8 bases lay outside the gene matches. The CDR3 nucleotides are TGTGCCAGCGCCCCCGGGGGGGTTGCAGATACGCAGTATTTT. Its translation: CASAPGGVADTQYF.

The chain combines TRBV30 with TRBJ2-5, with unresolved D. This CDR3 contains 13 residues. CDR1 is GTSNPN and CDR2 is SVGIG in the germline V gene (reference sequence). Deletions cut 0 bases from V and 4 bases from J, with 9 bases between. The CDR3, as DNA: TGTGCCTGGAGTGTACTAACTGGAGAGACCCAGTACTTC. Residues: CAWSVLTGETQYF.

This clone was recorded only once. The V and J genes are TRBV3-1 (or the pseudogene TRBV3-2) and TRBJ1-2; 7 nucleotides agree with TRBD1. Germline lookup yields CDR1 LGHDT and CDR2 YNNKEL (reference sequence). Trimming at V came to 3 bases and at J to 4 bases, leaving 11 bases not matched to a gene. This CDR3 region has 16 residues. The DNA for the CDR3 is TGTGCCAGCAGCCACCCAGTGGGACAGCTCTCCTATGGCTACACCTTC. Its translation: CASSHPVGQLSYGYTF.

The CDR3 bases are TGTGCCAGCAGCTTTCAGACATCTGGAAACACCATATATTTT. The encoded protein is CASSFQTSGNTIYF. The rearrangement joins TRBV5-5 to TRBJ1-3; unclear D gene. The CDR3 spans 14 residues. Trimming removed 2 bases at V and 1 base at J, with 7 bases between. Germline values: CDR1 SGHKS, CDR2 YYEKEE (reference sequence).

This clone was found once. This chain's CDR3 is CASNRGNEKLFF. Here the CDR3 DNA reads TGTGCCAGCAACCGGGGTAATGAAAAACTGTTTTTT. V gene TRBV6-5 combines with J gene TRBJ1-4; D unclear. Germline CDR1 is MNHEY and CDR2 is SVGAGI. The V end was cut by 7 bases, the J end by 4 bases, with 7 bases between. The CDR3 loop spans 12 amino acids.

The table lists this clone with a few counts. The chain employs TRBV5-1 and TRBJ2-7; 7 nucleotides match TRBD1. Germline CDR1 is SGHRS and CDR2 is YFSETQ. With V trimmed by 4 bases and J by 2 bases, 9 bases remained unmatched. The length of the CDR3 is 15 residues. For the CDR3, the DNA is TGCGCCAGCAGCCTGACAGGGCCCCCCCCCTACGAGCAGTACTTC. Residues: CASSLTGPPPYEQYF.

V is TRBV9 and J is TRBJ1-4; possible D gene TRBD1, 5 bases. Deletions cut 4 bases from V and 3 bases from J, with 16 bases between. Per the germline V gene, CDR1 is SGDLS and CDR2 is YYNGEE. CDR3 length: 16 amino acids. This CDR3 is CASSHSGGTPNEKLFF. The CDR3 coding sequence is TGTGCCAGCAGCCACTCCGGCGGGACGCCTAATGAAAAACTGTTTTTT.

CDR3 loop: CASSEFMTVRGNTIYF. The CDR3 DNA follows: TGTGCCAGCAGTGAATTTATGACAGTGAGGGGAAACACCATATATTTT. This chain connects TRBV6-1 to TRBJ1-3, with TRBD1 as a possible D gene (5 bases). The CDR3 runs 16 residues. Germline V gives CDR1 MNHNS, CDR2 SASEGT. Trimming shortened V by 2 bases and J by 4 bases, and 15 bases separated the two germline ends.

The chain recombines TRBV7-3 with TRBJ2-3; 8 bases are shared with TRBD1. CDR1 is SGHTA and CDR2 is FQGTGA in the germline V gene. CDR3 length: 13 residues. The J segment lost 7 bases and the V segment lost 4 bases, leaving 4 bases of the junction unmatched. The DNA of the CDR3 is TGTGCCAGCAGCTCAGGGGGCGTAAATACGCAGTATTTT. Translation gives CASSSGGVNTQYF.

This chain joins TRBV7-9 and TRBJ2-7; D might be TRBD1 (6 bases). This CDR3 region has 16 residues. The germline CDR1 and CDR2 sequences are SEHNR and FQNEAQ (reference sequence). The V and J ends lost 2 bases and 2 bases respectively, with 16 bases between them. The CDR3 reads CASSLFSTGFTYEQYF. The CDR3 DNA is TGTGCCAGCAGCTTATTCTCGACAGGTTTTACCTACGAGCAGTACTTC.

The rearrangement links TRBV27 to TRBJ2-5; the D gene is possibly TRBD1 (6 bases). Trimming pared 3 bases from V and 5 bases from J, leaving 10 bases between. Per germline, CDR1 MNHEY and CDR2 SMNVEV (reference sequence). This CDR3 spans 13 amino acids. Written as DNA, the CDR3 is TGTGCCAGCAGTTTGGGGGCTTGGGAGACCCAGTACTTC. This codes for CASSLGAWETQYF.

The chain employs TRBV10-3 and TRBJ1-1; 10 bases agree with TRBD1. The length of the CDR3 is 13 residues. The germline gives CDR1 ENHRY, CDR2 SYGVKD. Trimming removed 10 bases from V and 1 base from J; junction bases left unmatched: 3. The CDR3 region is CASRDRGNTEAFF. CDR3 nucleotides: TGTGCCAGCCGGGACAGGGGGAACACTGAAGCTTTCTTT.

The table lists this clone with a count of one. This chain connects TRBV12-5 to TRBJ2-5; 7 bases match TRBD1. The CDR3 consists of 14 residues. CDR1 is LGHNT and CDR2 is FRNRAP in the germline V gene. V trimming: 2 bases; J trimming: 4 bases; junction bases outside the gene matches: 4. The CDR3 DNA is TGTGCTAGTGGTTTGTACCCAGGGGGAGAGACCCAGTACTTC. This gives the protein CASGLYPGGETQYF.

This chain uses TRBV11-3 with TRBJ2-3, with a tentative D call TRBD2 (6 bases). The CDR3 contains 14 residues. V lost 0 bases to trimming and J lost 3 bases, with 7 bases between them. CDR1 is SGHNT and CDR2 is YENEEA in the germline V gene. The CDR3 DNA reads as TGTGCCAGCAGCTTAGATCGGGGGACAGATACGCAGTATTTT. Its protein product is CASSLDRGTDTQYF.

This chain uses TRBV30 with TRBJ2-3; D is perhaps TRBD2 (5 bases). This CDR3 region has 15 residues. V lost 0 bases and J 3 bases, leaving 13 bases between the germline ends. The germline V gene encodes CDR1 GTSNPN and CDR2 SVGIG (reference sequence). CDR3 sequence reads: CAWSVGGPRTDTQYF. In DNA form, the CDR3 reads TGTGCCTGGAGTGTTGGCGGGCCGCGTACAGATACGCAGTATTTT.

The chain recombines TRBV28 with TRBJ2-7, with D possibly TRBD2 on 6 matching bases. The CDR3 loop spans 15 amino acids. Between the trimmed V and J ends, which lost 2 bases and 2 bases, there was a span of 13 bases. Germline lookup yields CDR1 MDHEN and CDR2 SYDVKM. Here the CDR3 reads CASSLGGRTTYEQYF. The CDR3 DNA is TGTGCCAGCAGTTTAGGGGGAAGGACTACCTACGAGCAGTACTTC.

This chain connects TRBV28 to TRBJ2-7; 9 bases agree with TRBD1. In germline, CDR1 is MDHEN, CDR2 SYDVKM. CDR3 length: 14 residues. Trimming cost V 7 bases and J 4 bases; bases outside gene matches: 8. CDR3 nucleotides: TGTGCCAGCAACCCGGGACAGGGCCCATACGAGCAGTACTTC. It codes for CASNPGQGPYEQYF.

For the CDR3, the DNA is TGCGCCAGCAGGGCCATGGACAGGGGTTTGGACGAGCAGTACTTC. Its protein is CASRAMDRGLDEQYF. J is TRBJ2-7 and V is TRBV5-1; TRBD1 aligns across 9 bases. CDR3 size: 15 residues. Germline assignment: CDR1 SGHRS and CDR2 YFSETQ. With V trimmed by 5 bases and J by 5 bases, 11 bases remained unmatched.

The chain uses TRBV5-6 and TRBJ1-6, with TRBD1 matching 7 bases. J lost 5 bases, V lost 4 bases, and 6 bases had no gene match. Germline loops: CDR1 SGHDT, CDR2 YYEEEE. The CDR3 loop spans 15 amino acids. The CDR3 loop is CASSETGIHNSPLHF. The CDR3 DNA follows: TGTGCCAGCAGCGAGACAGGGATTCATAATTCACCCCTCCACTTT.